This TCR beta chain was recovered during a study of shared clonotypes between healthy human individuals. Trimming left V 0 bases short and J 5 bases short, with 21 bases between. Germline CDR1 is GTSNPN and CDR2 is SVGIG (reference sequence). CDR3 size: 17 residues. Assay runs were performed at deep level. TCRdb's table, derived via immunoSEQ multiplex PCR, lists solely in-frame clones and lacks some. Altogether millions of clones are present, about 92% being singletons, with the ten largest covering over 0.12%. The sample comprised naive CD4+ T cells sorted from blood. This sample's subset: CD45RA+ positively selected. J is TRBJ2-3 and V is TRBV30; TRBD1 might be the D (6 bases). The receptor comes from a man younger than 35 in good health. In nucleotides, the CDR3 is TGTGCCTGGAGTGTGGACAGAGCCCTCCAGTATGAAGATACGCAGTATTTT. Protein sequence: CAWSVDRALQYEDTQYF.